This is a list of T cell receptor beta chains from one sample in a study of T-cell memory formation after mild COVID-19. TCRdb recomputed calls from the 5' RACE reads with MiXCR, one row per CDR3 protein. In the table there are a few hundred thousand distinct CDR3 sequences, approximately 24% of which are singletons. Sequences were obtained from PBMCs or a T cell subset sorted from them (not recorded which). These receptors all come from an adult woman who had mild COVID-19 (a few samples of this study predate the infection). Cell type and time point are not known. Each CDR3 is given with its conserved first and last residue. A D gene is named only where the DNA matches it firmly. The size entry is marked missing in some rows and otherwise reads once, few, many or a size class.

D gene,clone size,J gene,V gene,CDR3 protein,CDR3 DNA
TRBD2,-,TRBJ2-7,TRBV3-1,CASSQGLAASGEQYF,TGTGCCAGCAGCCAAGGACTAGCCGCCTCGGGGGAGCAGTACTTC
-,-,TRBJ1-1,TRBV29-1,CSVHLTLNTEAFF,TGCAGCGTTCATCTTACCCTGAACACTGAAGCTTTCTTT
-,-,TRBJ2-5,TRBV21-1,CASSKEGPPGGWVEETQYF,TGTGCCAGCAGCAAAGAGGGCCCCCCAGGCGGGTGGGTGGAAGAGACCCAGTACTTC
TRBD2,many,TRBJ2-1,TRBV2,CASSVLSGRAEPYNEQFF,TGTGCCAGCAGTGTCCTTAGCGGGAGGGCCGAACCCTACAATGAGCAGTTCTTC
-,-,TRBJ1-2,TRBV30,CAWRDRRLNYGYTF,TGTGCCTGGAGAGACCGGCGACTTAACTATGGCTACACCTTC
-,-,TRBJ1-1,TRBV12-3/TRBV12-4,CASSLELGGYTEAFF,TGTGCCAGCAGTTTAGAGCTGGGGGGGTACACTGAAGCTTTCTTT
TRBD2,-,TRBJ2-1,TRBV7-8,CASSVSEMGLVTGEQFF,TGTGCCAGCAGCGTTAGCGAGATGGGACTAGTAACGGGTGAGCAGTTCTTC
TRBD1,few,TRBJ1-1,TRBV3-1,CASSPSGQGLNTEAFF,TGTGCCAGCAGCCCATCGGGACAGGGCCTTAACACTGAAGCTTTCTTT
-,few,TRBJ1-1,TRBV9,CASSVVTGLNTEAFF,TGTGCCAGCAGCGTAGTTACAGGGCTGAACACTGAAGCTTTCTTT
-,-,TRBJ1-1,TRBV20-1,CSARDFLLGDTEAFF,TGCAGTGCTAGAGATTTCCTGTTGGGTGACACTGAAGCTTTCTTT